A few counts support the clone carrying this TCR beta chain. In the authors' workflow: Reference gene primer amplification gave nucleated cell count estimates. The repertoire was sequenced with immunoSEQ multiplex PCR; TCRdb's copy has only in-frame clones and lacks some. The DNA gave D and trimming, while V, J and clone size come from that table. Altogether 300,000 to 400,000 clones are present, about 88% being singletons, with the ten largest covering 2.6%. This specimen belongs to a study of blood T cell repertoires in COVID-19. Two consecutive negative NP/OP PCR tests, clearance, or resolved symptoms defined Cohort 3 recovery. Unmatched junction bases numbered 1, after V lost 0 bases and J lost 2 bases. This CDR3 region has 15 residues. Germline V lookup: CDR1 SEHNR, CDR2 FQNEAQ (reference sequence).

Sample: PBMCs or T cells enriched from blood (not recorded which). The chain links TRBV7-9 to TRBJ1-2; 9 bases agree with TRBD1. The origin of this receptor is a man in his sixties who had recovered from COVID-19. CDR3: CASSLAGQGNYGYTF. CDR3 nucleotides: TGTGCCAGCAGCTTAGCGGGACAGGGCAACTATGGCTACACCTTC. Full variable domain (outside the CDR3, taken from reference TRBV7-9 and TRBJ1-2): DTGVSQNPRHKITKRGQNVTFRCDPISEHNRLYWYRQTLGQGPEFLTYFQNEAQLEKSRLLSDRFSAERPKGSFSTLEIQRTEQGDSAMYLCASSLAGQGNYGYTFGSGTRLTVV.